This T cell receptor beta chain was documented in a study of blood T cells in healthy people across ages. Trimming cost V 4 bases and J 3 bases, with 12 bases left between them. The CDR3 runs to 14 residues. In germline, CDR1 is SGHRS, CDR2 YFSETQ. The use of a sample-barcoded 5' primer and a J-beta primer mix characterized a second PCR of roughly 6 to 11 cycles. A template-switch adaptor with 12 random nucleotides tagged each cDNA molecule. TCRdb re-called the 5' RACE reads through MiXCR, storing one row per CDR3 protein. The sample carries around 990,000 distinct CDR3 sequences, around 25% recorded once. This clonotype was seen only a few times. The same data also contributed to another study, on T cells of mothers and their children.

This sequence originates from a girl aged 2-10 years in good health. This rearrangement joins TRBV5-1 to TRBJ2-3; perhaps TRBD1 as D (6 bases). The sequencing input was blood. This CDR3 reads CASSIGGRTDTQYF. In nucleotides, the CDR3 is TGCGCCAGCAGCATTGGGGGCAGGACAGATACGCAGTATTTT.